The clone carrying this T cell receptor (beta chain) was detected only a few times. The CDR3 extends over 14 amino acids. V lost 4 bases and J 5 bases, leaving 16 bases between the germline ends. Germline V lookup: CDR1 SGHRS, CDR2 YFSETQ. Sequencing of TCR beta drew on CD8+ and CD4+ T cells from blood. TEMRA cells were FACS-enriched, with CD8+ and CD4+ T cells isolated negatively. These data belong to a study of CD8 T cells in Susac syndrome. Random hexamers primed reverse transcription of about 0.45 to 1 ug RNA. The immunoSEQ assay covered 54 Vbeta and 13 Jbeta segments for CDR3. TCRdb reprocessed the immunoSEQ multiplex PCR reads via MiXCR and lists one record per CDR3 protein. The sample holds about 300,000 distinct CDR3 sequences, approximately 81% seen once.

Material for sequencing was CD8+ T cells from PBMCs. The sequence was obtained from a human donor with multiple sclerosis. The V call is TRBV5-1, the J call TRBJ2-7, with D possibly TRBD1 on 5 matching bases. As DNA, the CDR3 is TGCGCCAGCAGCCTGTTGGGCCCCAGGGACGAGCAGTACTTC. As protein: CASSLLGPRDEQYF.